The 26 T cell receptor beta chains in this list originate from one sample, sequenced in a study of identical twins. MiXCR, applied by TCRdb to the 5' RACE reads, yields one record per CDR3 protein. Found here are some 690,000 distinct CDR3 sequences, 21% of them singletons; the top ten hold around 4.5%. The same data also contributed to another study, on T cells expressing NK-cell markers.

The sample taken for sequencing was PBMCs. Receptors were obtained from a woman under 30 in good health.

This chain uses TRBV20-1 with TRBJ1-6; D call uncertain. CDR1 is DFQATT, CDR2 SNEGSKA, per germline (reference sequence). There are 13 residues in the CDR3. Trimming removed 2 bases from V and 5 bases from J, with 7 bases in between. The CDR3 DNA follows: TGCAGTGCTAGACCGATGGATAATTCACCCCTCCACTTT. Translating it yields CSARPMDNSPLHF.

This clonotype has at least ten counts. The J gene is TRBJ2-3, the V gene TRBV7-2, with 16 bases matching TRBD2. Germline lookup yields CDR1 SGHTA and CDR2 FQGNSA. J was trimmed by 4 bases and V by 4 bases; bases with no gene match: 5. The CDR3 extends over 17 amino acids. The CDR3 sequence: CASSSGTSGRAADTQYF. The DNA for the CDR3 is TGTGCCAGCAGCTCCGGGACTAGCGGGAGGGCCGCAGATACGCAGTATTTT. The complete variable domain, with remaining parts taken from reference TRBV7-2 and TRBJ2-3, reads GAGVSQSPSNKVTEKGKDVELRCDPISGHTALYWYRQSLGQGLEFLIYFQGNSAPDKSGLPSDRFSAERTGGSVSTLTIQRTQQEDSAVYLCASSSGTSGRAADTQYFGPGTRLTVL.

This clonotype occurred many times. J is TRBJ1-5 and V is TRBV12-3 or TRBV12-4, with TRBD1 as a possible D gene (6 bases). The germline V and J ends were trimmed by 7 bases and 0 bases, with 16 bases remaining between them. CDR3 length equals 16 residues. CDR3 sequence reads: CASTAGTTYSNQPQHF. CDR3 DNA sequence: TGTGCCAGCACCGCCGGGACAACCTATAGCAATCAGCCCCAGCATTTT.

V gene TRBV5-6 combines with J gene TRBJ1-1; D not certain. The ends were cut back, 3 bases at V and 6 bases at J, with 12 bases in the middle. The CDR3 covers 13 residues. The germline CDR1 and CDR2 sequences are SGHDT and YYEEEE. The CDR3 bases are TGTGCCAGCAGCTCCACACGGGCGGCTGAAGCTTTCTTT. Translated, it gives CASSSTRAAEAFF.

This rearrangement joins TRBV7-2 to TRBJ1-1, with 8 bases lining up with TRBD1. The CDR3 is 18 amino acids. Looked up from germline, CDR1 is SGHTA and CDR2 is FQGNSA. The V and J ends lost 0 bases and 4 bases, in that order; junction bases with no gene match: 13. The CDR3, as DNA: TGTGCCAGCAGCTTAGCCCTTCTGGCAGGGGGCGCGCGCACTGAAGCTTTCTTT. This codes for CASSLALLAGGARTEAFF.

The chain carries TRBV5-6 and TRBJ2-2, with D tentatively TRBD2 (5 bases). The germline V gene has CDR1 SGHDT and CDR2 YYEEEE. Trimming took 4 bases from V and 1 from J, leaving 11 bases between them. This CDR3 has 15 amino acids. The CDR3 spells CASSPRAKNTGELFF. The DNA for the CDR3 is TGTGCCAGCAGCCCGAGGGCTAAGAACACCGGGGAGCTGTTTTTT.

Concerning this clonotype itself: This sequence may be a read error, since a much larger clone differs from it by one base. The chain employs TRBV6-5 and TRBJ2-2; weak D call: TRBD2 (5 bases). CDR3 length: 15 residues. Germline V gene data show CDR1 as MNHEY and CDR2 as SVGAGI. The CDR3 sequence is CASSYSNRNTGELIF. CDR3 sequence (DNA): TGTGCCAGCAGTTACTCGAATCGGAACACCGGGGAGCTGATTTTT.

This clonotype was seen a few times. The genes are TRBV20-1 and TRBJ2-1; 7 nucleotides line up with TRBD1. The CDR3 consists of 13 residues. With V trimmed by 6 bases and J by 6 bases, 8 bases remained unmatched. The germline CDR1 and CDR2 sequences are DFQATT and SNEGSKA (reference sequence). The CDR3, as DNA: TGCAGTGCGAGACAGGGAATGTTCAATGAGCAGTTCTTC. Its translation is CSARQGMFNEQFF.

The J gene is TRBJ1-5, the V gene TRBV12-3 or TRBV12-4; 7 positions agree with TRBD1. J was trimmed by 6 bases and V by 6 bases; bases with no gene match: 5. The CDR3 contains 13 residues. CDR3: CASSPTGVQPQHF. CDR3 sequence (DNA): TGTGCCAGCAGCCCCACAGGGGTTCAGCCCCAGCATTTT.

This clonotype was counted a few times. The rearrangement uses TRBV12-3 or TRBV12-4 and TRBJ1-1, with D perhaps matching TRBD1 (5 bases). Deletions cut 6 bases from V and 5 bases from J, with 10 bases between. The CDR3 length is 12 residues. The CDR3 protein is CASRTGRTEAFF. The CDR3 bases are TGTGCCAGCAGAACAGGTCGTACTGAAGCTTTCTTT.

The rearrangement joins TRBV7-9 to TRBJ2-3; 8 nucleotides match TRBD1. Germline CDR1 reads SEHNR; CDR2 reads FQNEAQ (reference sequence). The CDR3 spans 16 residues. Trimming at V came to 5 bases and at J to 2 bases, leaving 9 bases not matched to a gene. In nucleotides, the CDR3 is TGTGCCAGCAGCGGAGAGAAGGACAGGGACACAGATACGCAGTATTTT. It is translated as CASSGEKDRDTDTQYF.

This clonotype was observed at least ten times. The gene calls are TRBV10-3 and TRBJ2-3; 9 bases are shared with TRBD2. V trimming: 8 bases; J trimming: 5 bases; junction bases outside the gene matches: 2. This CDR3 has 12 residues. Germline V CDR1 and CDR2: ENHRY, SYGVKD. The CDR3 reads CAIGREGDTQYF. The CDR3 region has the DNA TGTGCCATCGGGCGGGAGGGAGATACGCAGTATTTT.

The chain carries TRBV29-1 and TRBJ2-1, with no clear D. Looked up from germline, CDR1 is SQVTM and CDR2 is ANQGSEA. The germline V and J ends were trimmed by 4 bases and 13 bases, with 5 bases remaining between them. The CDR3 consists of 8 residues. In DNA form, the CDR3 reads TGCAGCGTTGGCGGACAGTTCTTC. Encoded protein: CSVGGQFF.

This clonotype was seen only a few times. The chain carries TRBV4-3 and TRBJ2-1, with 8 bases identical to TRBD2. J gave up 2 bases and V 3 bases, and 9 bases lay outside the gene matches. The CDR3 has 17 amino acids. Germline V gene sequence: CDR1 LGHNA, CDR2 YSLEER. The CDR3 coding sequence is TGCGCCAGCAGCCACCTCCCACTAGCGGAGACCTACAATGAGCAGTTCTTC. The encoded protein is CASSHLPLAETYNEQFF.

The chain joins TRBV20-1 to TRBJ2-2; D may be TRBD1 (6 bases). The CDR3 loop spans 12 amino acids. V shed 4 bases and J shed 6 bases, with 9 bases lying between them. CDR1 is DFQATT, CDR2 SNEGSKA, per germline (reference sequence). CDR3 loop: CSAIEGAGELFF. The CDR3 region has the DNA TGCAGTGCTATCGAGGGGGCCGGGGAGCTGTTTTTT.

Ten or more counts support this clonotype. CDR3 sequence reads: CASTPAGELFF. The CDR3 DNA sequence: TGTGCCAGCACCCCGGCCGGGGAGCTGTTTTTT. This rearrangement joins TRBV12-3 or TRBV12-4 to TRBJ2-2, with D uncertain. The CDR3 spans 11 residues. V was shortened by 7 bases and J by 6 bases, with 6 bases between the two germline ends.

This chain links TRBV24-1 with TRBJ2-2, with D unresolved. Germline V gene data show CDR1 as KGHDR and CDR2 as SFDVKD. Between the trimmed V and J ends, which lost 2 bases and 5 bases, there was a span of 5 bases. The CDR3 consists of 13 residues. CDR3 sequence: CATSDYRTGELFF. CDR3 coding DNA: TGTGCCACCAGTGATTATAGGACCGGGGAGCTGTTTTTT.

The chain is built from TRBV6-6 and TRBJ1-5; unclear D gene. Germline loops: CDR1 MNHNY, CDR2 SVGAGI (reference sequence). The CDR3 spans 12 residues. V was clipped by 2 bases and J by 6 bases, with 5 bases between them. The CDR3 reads CASSYGFQPQHF. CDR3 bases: TGTGCCAGCAGTTACGGGTTTCAGCCCCAGCATTTT.

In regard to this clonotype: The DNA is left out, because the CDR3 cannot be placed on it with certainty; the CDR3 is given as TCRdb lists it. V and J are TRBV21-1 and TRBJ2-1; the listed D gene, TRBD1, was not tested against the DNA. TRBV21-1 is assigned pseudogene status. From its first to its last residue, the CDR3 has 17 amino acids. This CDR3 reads CATWGRGSPRSYNEQFF.

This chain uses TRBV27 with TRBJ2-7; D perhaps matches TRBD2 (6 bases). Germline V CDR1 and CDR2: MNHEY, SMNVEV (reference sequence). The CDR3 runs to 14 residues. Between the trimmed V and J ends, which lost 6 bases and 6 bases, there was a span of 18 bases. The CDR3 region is CASRQPGLSREQYF. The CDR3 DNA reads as TGTGCCAGCAGACAACCCGGACTATCCCGCGAGCAGTACTTC.

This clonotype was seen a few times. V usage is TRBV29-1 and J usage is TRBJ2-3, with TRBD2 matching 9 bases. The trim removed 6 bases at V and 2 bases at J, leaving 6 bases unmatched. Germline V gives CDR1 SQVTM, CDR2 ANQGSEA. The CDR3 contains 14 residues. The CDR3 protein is CSVKLAGHTDTQYF. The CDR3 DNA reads TGCAGCGTGAAACTAGCGGGTCACACAGATACGCAGTATTTT.

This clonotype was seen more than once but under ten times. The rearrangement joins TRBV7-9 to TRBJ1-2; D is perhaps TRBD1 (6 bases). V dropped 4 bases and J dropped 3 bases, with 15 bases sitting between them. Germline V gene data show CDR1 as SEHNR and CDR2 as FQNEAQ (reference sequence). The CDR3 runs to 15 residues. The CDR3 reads CASSSQGESYYGYTF. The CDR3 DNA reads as TGTGCCAGCAGCTCACAGGGAGAGAGTTACTATGGCTACACCTTC.

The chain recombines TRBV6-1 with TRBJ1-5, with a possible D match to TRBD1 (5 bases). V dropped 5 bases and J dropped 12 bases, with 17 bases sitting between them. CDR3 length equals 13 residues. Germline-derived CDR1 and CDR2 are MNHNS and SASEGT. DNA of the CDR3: TGTGCCAGCAGTCCGCAGAGGGGTCCAGGCCAGCATTTT. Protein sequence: CASSPQRGPGQHF.

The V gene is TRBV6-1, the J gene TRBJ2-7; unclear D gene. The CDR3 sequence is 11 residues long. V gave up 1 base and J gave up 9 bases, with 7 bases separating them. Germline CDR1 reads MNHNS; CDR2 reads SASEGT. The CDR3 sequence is CASSEGSLQYF. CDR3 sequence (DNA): TGTGCCAGCAGTGAAGGCAGCTTGCAGTACTTC.

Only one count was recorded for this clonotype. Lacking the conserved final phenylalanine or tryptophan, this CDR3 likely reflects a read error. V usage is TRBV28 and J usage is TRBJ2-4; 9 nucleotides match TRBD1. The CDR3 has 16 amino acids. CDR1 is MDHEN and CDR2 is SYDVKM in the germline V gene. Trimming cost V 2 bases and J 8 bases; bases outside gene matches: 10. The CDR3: CASSLQTGTGRHIQYL. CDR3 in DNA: TGTGCCAGCAGTTTACAAACCGGGACAGGGAGGCACATTCAGTACCTC.

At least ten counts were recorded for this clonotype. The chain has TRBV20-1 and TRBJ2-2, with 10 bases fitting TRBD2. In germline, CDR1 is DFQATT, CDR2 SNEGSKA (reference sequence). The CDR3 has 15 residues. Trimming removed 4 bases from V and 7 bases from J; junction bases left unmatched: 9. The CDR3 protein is CSANSGTSASGELFF. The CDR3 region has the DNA TGCAGTGCTAACTCCGGGACTAGCGCGAGCGGGGAGCTGTTTTTT.